The 3 T cell receptor beta chains in this list originate from one sample, sequenced in a study of cytomegalovirus exposure and HLA in healthy donors. The PCR was carried out with 60 Vbeta primers and 13 Jbeta primers. This table comes from immunoSEQ multiplex PCR, and its TCRdb copy is limited to in-frame clones, with some not included. The sample records about 140,000 clones, around 77% being singletons. The sample taken for sequencing was PBMCs. These receptors were taken from a man between 25 and 39 years old in good health.

The chain links TRBV5-6 to TRBJ2-7; no clear D gene. With 3 bases removed from V and 0 bases from J, the gap between germline ends came to 4 bases. In germline, CDR1 is SGHDT, CDR2 YYEEEE. This CDR3 spans 12 amino acids. This chain's CDR3 is CASSSSSYEQYF. CDR3 bases: TGTGCCAGCAGCTCGAGCTCCTACGAGCAGTACTTC.

By its share, this clone is medium-sized. J is TRBJ2-1 and V is TRBV7-9; 7 bases align to TRBD2. The germline V gene encodes CDR1 SEHNR and CDR2 FQNEAQ (reference sequence). V shed 7 bases, J shed 7 bases, and the junction held 4 bases outside the gene matches. The CDR3 loop spans 12 amino acids. This chain's CDR3 is CASTHGGNEQFF. In nucleotides, the CDR3 is TGTGCCAGCACCCACGGGGGGAATGAGCAGTTCTTC.

The V call is TRBV20-1, the J call TRBJ2-7; 7 bases fit TRBD2. The CDR3 has 11 residues. Per the germline V gene, CDR1 is DFQATT and CDR2 is SNEGSKA (reference sequence). J was trimmed by 5 bases and V by 7 bases; bases with no gene match: 5. The CDR3 loop reads CSGGRGDEQYF. In nucleotides, the CDR3 is TGCAGTGGGGGCCGGGGGGACGAGCAGTACTTC.